A selection of T cell receptor beta chains follows, all from one sample in a study of neurological immune-mediated disorders. From the 5' RACE reads, TCRdb called clonotypes with MiXCR, one entry per CDR3 protein. The sample contains 70,000 to 90,000 distinct CDR3 sequences, 5.8% of which appear only once. The sample comprised PBMCs. The receptors derive from a woman aged 55-70 years with multiple sclerosis. The CDR3 runs from the conserved cysteine through the conserved F or W. Fields, in order: V gene, clone size, D gene, J gene, CDR3 protein, CDR3 DNA. D genes are given only for firm matches. The size entry is marked missing in some rows and otherwise reads once, few, many or a size class.

V: TRBV7-2
size: -
D: TRBD1
J: TRBJ1-4
CDR3: CASSNPGTVISLFF
DNA: TGTGCCAGCAGCAACCCCGGGACAGTTATTTCCCTGTTTTTT

V: TRBV27
size: many
D: TRBD2
J: TRBJ2-1
CDR3: CATLLLAGGHNEQFF
DNA: TGTGCCACTCTCCTTCTAGCGGGGGGGCACAATGAGCAGTTCTTC

V: TRBV5-1
size: -
D: -
J: TRBJ2-5
CDR3: CASRTGVHQETQYF
DNA: TGCGCCAGCCGCACCGGGGTCCACCAAGAGACCCAGTACTTC

V: TRBV7-9
size: many
D: -
J: TRBJ2-2
CDR3: CASSRGAGFYTGELFF
DNA: TGTGCCAGCAGCCGGGGGGCAGGGTTCTACACCGGGGAGCTGTTTTTT

V: TRBV3-1
size: many
D: TRBD1
J: TRBJ1-4
CDR3: CASSLQGAREKLFF
DNA: TGTGCCAGCAGCTTACAGGGGGCACGGGAAAAACTGTTTTTT

V: TRBV6-6
size: many
D: -
J: TRBJ1-2
CDR3: CASSYSMEGYTF
DNA: TGTGCCAGCAGTTACTCGATGGAAGGCTACACCTTC

V: TRBV10-2
size: many
D: TRBD1
J: TRBJ2-7
CDR3: CASSPTGVRGYEQYF
DNA: TGCGCCAGCAGTCCCACAGGGGTACGGGGCTACGAGCAGTACTTC

V: TRBV2
size: -
D: -
J: TRBJ2-3
CDR3: CASSDRRVVDTDTQYF
DNA: TGTGCCAGCAGTGATCGGCGGGTGGTAGACACAGATACGCAGTATTTT

V: TRBV20-1
size: many
D: -
J: TRBJ1-1
CDR3: CSAREAKSEAFF
DNA: TGCAGTGCTAGAGAGGCAAAGAGTGAAGCTTTCTTT

V: TRBV5-1
size: many
D: -
J: TRBJ2-5
CDR3: CASSLRRQETQYF
DNA: TGCGCCAGCAGCTTGCGGCGACAAGAGACCCAGTACTTC

V: TRBV3-1
size: many
D: -
J: TRBJ1-4
CDR3: CASSLRTVGDEKLFF
DNA: TGTGCCAGCAGCCTGAGGACGGTGGGTGATGAAAAACTGTTTTTT

V: TRBV20-1
size: many
D: TRBD1
J: TRBJ2-5
CDR3: CSAPDRGAGETQYF
DNA: TGCAGTGCTCCGGACAGGGGAGCGGGGGAGACCCAGTACTTC

V: TRBV5-1
size: many
D: -
J: TRBJ2-7
CDR3: CASSLGAGEGYEQYF
DNA: TGCGCCAGCAGCTTGGGGGCAGGGGAGGGCTACGAGCAGTACTTC

V: TRBV3-1
size: many
D: -
J: TRBJ1-2
CDR3: CASSQGSGSYGYTF
DNA: TGTGCCAGCAGCCAAGGGTCGGGCTCCTATGGCTACACCTTC

V: TRBV5-1
size: many
D: -
J: TRBJ2-1
CDR3: CASSLSDISYNEQFF
DNA: TGCGCCAGCAGCCTCTCCGACATCTCCTACAATGAGCAGTTCTTC

V: TRBV6-5
size: many
D: TRBD1
J: TRBJ1-1
CDR3: CASSTGQGRGTEAFF
DNA: TGTGCCAGCAGTACGGGACAGGGGAGGGGAACTGAAGCTTTCTTT

V: TRBV7-9
size: many
D: TRBD1
J: TRBJ1-1
CDR3: CASSLEGAGSTEAFF
DNA: TGTGCCAGCAGCTTGGAGGGGGCAGGGAGCACTGAAGCTTTCTTT